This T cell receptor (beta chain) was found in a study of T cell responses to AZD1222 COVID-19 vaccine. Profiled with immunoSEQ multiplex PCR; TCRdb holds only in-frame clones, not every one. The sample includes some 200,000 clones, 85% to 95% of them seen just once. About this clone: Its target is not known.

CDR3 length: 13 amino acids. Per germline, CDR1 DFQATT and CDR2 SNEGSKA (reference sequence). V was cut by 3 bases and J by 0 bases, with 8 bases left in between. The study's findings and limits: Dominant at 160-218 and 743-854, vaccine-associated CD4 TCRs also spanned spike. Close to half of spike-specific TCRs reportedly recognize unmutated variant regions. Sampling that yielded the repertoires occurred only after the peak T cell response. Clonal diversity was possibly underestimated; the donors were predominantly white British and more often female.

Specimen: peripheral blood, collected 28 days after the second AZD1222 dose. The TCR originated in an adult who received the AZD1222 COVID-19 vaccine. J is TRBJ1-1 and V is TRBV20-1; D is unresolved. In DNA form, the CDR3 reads TGCAGTGCTAGTCTCCAGATGAACACTGAAGCTTTCTTT. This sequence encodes CSASLQMNTEAFF.